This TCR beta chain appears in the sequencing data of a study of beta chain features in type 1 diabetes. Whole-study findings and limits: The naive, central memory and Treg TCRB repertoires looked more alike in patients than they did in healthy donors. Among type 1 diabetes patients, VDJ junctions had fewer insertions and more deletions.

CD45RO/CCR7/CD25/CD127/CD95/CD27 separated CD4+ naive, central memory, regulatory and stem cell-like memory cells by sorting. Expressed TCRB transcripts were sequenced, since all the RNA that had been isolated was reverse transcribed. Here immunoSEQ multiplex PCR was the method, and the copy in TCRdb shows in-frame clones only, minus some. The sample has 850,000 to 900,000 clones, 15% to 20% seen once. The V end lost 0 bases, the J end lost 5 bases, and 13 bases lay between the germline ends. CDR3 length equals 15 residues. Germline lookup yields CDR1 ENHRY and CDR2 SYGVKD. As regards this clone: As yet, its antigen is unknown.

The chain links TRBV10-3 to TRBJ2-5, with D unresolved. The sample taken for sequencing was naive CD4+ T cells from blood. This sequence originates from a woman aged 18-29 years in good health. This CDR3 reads CAISESYLVLETQYF. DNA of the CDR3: TGTGCCATCAGTGAGTCGTACCTAGTTTTGGAGACCCAGTACTTC.